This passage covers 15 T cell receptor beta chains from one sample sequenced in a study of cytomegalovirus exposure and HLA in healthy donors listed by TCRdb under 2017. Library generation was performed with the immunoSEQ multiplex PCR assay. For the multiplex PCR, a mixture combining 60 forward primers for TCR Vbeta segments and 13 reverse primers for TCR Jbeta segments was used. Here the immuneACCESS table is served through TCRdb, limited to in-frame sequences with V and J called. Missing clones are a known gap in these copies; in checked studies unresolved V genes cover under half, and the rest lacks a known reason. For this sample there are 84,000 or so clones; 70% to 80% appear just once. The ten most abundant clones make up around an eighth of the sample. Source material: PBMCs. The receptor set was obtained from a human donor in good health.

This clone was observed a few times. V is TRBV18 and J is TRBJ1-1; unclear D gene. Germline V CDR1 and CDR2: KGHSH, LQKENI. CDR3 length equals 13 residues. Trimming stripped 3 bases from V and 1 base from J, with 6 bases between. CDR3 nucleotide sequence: TGTGCCAGCTCACCGACTCAGAACACTGAAGCTTTCTTT. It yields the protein CASSPTQNTEAFF.

The CDR3 region is CAISSGSTVNTEAFF. The CDR3 DNA reads TGTGCCATCAGTTCAGGCTCGACAGTTAACACTGAAGCTTTCTTT. This rearrangement joins TRBV10-3 to TRBJ1-1; perhaps TRBD1 as D (5 bases). The CDR3 loop spans 15 amino acids. Germline lookup yields CDR1 ENHRY and CDR2 SYGVKD. V was pared by 5 bases and J by 2 bases, with 15 bases between.

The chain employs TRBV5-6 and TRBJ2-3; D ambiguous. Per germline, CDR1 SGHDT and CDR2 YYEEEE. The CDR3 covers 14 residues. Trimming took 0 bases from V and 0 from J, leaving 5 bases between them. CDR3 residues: CASSLAESTDTQYF. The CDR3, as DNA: TGTGCCAGCAGCTTGGCCGAGAGCACAGATACGCAGTATTTT.

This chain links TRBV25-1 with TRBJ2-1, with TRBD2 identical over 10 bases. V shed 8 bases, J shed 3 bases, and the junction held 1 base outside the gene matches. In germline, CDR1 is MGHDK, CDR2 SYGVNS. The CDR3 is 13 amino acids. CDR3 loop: CASLAGGYNEQFF. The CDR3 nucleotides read TGTGCCAGCTTAGCGGGGGGCTACAATGAGCAGTTCTTC.

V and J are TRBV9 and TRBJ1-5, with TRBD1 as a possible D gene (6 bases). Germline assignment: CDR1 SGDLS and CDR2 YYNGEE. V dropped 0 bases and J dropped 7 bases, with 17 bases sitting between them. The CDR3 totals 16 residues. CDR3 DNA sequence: TGTGCCAGCAGCGTAGCTACGGTGGGGGCTCGACAGCCCCAGCATTTT. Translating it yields CASSVATVGARQPQHF. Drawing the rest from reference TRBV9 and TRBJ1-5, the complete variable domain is DSGVTQTPKHLITATGQRVTLRCSPRSGDLSVYWYQQSLDQGLQFLIQYYNGEERAKGNILERFSAQQFPDLHSELNLSSLELGDSALYFCASSVATVGARQPQHFGDGTRLSIL.

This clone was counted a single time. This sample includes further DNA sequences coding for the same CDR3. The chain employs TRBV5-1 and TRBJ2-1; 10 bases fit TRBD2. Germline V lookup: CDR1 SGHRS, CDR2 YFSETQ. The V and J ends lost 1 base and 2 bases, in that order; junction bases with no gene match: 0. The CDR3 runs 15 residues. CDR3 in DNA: TGCGCCAGCAGCTTGACTAGCGGGGCCTACAATGAGCAGTTCTTC. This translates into CASSLTSGAYNEQFF.

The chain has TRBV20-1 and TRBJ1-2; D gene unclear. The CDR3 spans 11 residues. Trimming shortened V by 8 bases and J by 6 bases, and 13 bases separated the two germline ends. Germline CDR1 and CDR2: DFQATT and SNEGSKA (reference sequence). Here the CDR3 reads CSPEGRDGYTF. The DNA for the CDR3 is TGCAGTCCTGAGGGCCGGGATGGCTACACCTTC.

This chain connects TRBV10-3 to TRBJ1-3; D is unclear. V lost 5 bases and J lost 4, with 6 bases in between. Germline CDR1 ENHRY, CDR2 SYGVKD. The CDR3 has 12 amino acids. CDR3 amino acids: CAISTTGNTIYF. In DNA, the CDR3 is TGTGCCATCAGTACGACAGGAAACACCATATATTTT.

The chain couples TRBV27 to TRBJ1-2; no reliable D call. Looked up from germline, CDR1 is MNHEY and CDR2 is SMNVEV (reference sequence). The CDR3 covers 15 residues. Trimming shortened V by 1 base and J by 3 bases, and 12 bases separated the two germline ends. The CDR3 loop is CASSLWRGDYYGYTF. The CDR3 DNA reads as TGTGCCAGCAGTTTATGGCGGGGAGACTACTATGGCTACACCTTC.

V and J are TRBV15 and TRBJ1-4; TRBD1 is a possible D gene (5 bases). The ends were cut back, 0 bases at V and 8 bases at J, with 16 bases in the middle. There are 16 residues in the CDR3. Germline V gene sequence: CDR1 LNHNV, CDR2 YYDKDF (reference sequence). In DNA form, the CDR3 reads TGTGCCACCAGCAGAGACCTAAGGCTGGGGCACGAAAAACTGTTTTTT. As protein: CATSRDLRLGHEKLFF.

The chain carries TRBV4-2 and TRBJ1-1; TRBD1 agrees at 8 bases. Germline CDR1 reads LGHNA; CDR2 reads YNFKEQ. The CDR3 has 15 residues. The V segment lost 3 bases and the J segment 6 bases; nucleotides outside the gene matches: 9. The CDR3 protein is CASSQGLGQGAEAFF. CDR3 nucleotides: TGTGCCAGCAGCCAGGGCCTCGGACAGGGAGCTGAAGCTTTCTTT.

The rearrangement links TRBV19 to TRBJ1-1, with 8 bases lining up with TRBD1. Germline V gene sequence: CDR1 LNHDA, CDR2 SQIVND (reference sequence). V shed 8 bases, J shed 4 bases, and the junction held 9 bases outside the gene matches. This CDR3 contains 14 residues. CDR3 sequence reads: CASAQQGDGTEAFF. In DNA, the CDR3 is TGTGCCAGTGCCCAACAGGGGGATGGCACTGAAGCTTTCTTT.

Here the CDR3 DNA reads TGTGCCAGCAGCTTGCAGGTGGATCAGCCCCAGCATTTT. This gives the protein CASSLQVDQPQHF. The chain uses TRBV5-5 and TRBJ1-5; no definite D call. V was pared by 1 base and J by 5 bases, with 7 bases between. The germline V gene encodes CDR1 SGHKS and CDR2 YYEKEE (reference sequence). This CDR3 comprises 13 residues.

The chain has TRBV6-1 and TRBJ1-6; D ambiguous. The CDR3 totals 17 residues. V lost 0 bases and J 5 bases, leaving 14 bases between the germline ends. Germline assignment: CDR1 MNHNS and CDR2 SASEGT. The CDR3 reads CASSEASFGSDNSPLHF. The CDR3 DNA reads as TGTGCCAGCAGTGAAGCGAGTTTCGGGTCTGATAATTCACCCCTCCACTTT.

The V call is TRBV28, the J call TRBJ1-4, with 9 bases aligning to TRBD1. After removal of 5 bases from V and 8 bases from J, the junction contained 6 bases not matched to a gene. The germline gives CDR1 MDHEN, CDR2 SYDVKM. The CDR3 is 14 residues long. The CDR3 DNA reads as TGTGCCAGCAGTAACAGGGGGCGGTGGGAAAAACTGTTTTTT. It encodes CASSNRGRWEKLFF.